The next 21 T cell receptor beta chains were all read from a single sample in a study of blood T cell repertoires in COVID-19. Using immunoSEQ multiplex PCR, the repertoire was profiled, and TCRdb retains in-frame clones only, with some absent. Here the sample spans some 180,000 clones, approximately 85% being singletons. The material sequenced was PBMCs or T cells enriched from blood (not recorded which). These receptors originate from a man aged 35 to 55 who had recovered from COVID-19.

The chain combines TRBV19 with TRBJ2-1; unclear D gene. Trimming removed 3 bases at V and 8 bases at J, with 5 bases between. CDR1 and CDR2 (germline): LNHDA, SQIVND (reference sequence). The CDR3 loop spans 11 amino acids. CDR3 bases: TGTGCCAGTAGTATCGTCCATGAGCAGTTCTTC. It codes for CASSIVHEQFF.

The chain has TRBV30 and TRBJ2-7, with 10 bases fitting TRBD1. The germline V gene encodes CDR1 GTSNPN and CDR2 SVGIG (reference sequence). Trimming took 4 bases from V and 6 from J; bases not matched to a gene: 9. The CDR3 sequence is 14 residues long. CDR3 protein: CAWKAGTGASEQYF. CDR3 sequence (DNA): TGTGCCTGGAAAGCCGGGACAGGGGCGTCCGAGCAGTACTTC.

V usage is TRBV14 and J usage is TRBJ1-2, with 11 bases identical to TRBD1. Germline CDR1 and CDR2: SGHDN and FVKESK. V dropped 3 bases and J dropped 4; count of bases not matched to a gene: 7. The CDR3 runs to 16 residues. The CDR3 loop is CASSHHTGTGGYGYTF. The CDR3 DNA reads TGTGCCAGCAGCCACCACACCGGGACAGGGGGCTATGGCTACACCTTC.

The V and J genes are TRBV4-1 and TRBJ2-3; weak D call: TRBD2 (6 bases). The germline CDR1 and CDR2 sequences are MGHRA and YSYEKL. The CDR3 runs to 15 residues. V lost 2 bases and J lost 3, with 12 bases in between. DNA for the CDR3: TGCGCCAGCAGCCAAACGGGGGTTGGAACAGATACGCAGTATTTT. Translating gives CASSQTGVGTDTQYF.

The V gene is TRBV7-9, the J gene TRBJ2-7; D call uncertain. The CDR3 runs to 14 residues. Trimming cost V 2 bases and J 3 bases, with 11 bases left between them. Germline CDR1 is SEHNR and CDR2 is FQNEAQ (reference sequence). The CDR3 region is CASSLSEAGYEQYF. The DNA for the CDR3 is TGTGCCAGCAGCTTATCAGAGGCTGGCTACGAGCAGTACTTC.

The table lists this clone with a count of one. The gene calls are TRBV19 and TRBJ1-1; possible D gene TRBD1, 5 bases. The V end lost 0 bases, the J end lost 1 base, and 15 bases lay between the germline ends. The CDR3 spans 17 residues. The V gene's germline CDR1 is LNHDA and CDR2 SQIVND (reference sequence). CDR3 loop: CASSIDRETVRNTEAFF. In DNA, the CDR3 is TGTGCCAGTAGTATAGATCGGGAGACAGTGCGGAACACTGAAGCTTTCTTT.

The CDR3 is CATSSDRVSYEQYF. CDR3 nucleotides: TGTGCTACCTCCTCGGACAGGGTGTCCTACGAGCAGTACTTC. The chain joins TRBV6-5 to TRBJ2-7, with 8 bases fitting TRBD1. Germline CDR1 and CDR2: MNHEY and SVGAGI. The CDR3 is 14 amino acids.

The rearrangement uses TRBV27 and TRBJ1-4; no definite D call. The ends were cut back, 0 bases at V and 8 bases at J, with 13 bases in the middle. CDR3 length equals 15 residues. The germline V gene has CDR1 MNHEY and CDR2 SMNVEV (reference sequence). The CDR3 sequence: CASSLSSYRREKLFF. CDR3 DNA sequence: TGTGCCAGCAGTTTATCCAGCTACCGGAGGGAAAAACTGTTTTTT. Full variable domain (remainder filled in from reference TRBV27 and TRBJ1-4): EAQVTQNPRYLITVTGKKLTVTCSQNMNHEYMSWYRQDPGLGLRQIYYSMNVEVTDKGDVPEGYKVSRKEKRNFPLILESPSPNQTSLYFCASSLSSYRREKLFFGSGTQLSVL.

The chain employs TRBV7-9 and TRBJ1-4; 10 bases map to TRBD1. The CDR3 has 15 amino acids. V shed 5 bases and J 8 bases; nucleotides not matched to a gene: 8. Germline CDR1 and CDR2: SEHNR and FQNEAQ (reference sequence). The CDR3 reads CASSHRQGAREKLFF. The CDR3 region has the DNA TGTGCCAGCAGCCATCGACAGGGGGCACGAGAAAAACTGTTTTTT.

V usage is TRBV5-1 and J usage is TRBJ1-1; no clear D. Germline values: CDR1 SGHRS, CDR2 YFSETQ. The CDR3 contains 12 residues. With 0 bases removed from V and 11 bases from J, the gap between germline ends came to 11 bases. CDR3 residues: CASSLDSGRAFF. The CDR3 DNA follows: TGCGCCAGCAGCTTGGATTCGGGTCGGGCTTTCTTT. Full variable domain (missing parts from reference TRBV5-1 and TRBJ1-1): KAGVTQTPRYLIKTRGQQVTLSCSPISGHRSVSWYQQTPGQGLQFLFEYFSETQRNKGNFPGRFSGRQFSNSRSEMNVSTLELGDSALYLCASSLDSGRAFFGQGTRLTVV.

The genes are TRBV5-1 and TRBJ1-1, with D perhaps matching TRBD1 (6 bases). Germline V gene data show CDR1 as SGHRS and CDR2 as YFSETQ. This CDR3 has 14 residues. The V gene lost 5 bases and the J gene lost 1 base, with 12 bases spanning the gap. The CDR3 coding sequence is TGCGCCAGCAGTCCCGGGACATCGAACACTGAAGCTTTCTTT. Translating gives CASSPGTSNTEAFF.

This clone was seen once. CDR3 region: CASSVGGGNSPLHF. In DNA form, the CDR3 reads TGTGCCAGCAGCGTAGGAGGGGGCAATTCACCCCTCCACTTT. The rearrangement uses TRBV9 and TRBJ1-6; 7 positions match TRBD1. The CDR3 has 14 residues. J was trimmed by 7 bases and V by 0 bases; bases with no gene match: 1. CDR1 and CDR2 (germline): SGDLS, YYNGEE.

This clone was seen a handful of times. Here the CDR3 DNA reads TGCGCCAGCAGCTTGGGTCCAGGAAATTATCAGCCCCAGCATTTT. Protein: CASSLGPGNYQPQHF. The J gene is TRBJ1-5, the V gene TRBV5-1; D unresolved. The CDR3 totals 15 residues. The germline CDR1 and CDR2 sequences are SGHRS and YFSETQ. Trimming removed 0 bases at V and 5 bases at J, with 12 bases between.

The chain has TRBV11-3 and TRBJ1-2; D call uncertain. The CDR3 has 13 amino acids. CDR1 and CDR2 from the germline V gene are SGHNT and YENEEA. The V end lost 3 bases, the J end lost 4 bases, and 9 bases lay between the germline ends. The CDR3 reads CASSLQEGYGYTF. In nucleotides, the CDR3 is TGTGCCAGCAGCTTGCAGGAAGGCTATGGCTACACCTTC.

V and J are TRBV11-2 and TRBJ2-1; D is possibly TRBD1 (5 bases). V shed 8 bases and J shed 5 bases, with 7 bases lying between them. Germline CDR1 reads SGHAT; CDR2 reads FQNNGV. The CDR3 is 11 amino acids. The CDR3, as DNA: TGTGCCAGCGCAGGGAACAATGAGCAGTTCTTC. This codes for CASAGNNEQFF.

J is TRBJ1-4 and V is TRBV5-1, with D maybe TRBD1 (5 bases). This CDR3 contains 15 residues. In germline, CDR1 is SGHRS, CDR2 YFSETQ. Between the trimmed V and J ends, which lost 4 bases and 7 bases, there was a span of 17 bases. CDR3 protein: CASSLGRHPTEKLFF. CDR3 nucleotides: TGCGCCAGCAGCCTGGGGCGGCACCCCACTGAAAAACTGTTTTTT.

This clone was counted only a few times. The chain couples TRBV27 to TRBJ2-3, with 7 bases lining up with TRBD2. There are 15 residues in the CDR3. The germline V gene encodes CDR1 MNHEY and CDR2 SMNVEV (reference sequence). V shed 2 bases and J 2 bases; nucleotides not matched to a gene: 4. The CDR3 is CASSLKRGYTDTQYF. CDR3 DNA: TGTGCCAGCAGTTTAAAGCGGGGCTACACAGATACGCAGTATTTT.

The chain couples TRBV30 to TRBJ1-4; D perhaps matches TRBD1 (5 bases). The germline V and J ends were trimmed by 4 bases and 0 bases, with 15 bases remaining between them. This CDR3 spans 16 amino acids. The germline CDR1 and CDR2 sequences are GTSNPN and SVGIG (reference sequence). This chain's CDR3 is CAWNSVRDSTNEKLFF. In DNA form, the CDR3 reads TGTGCCTGGAATTCAGTACGGGACTCAACTAATGAAAAACTGTTTTTT.

The genes are TRBV28 and TRBJ1-2, with 7 nucleotides matching TRBD1. The CDR3 extends over 15 amino acids. CDR1 is MDHEN, CDR2 SYDVKM, per germline. Germline trimming cut 5 bases from V and 5 bases from J; bases unmatched to any gene: 11. The CDR3: CASSPFWDSYYGYTF. For the CDR3, the DNA is TGTGCCAGCAGTCCCTTCTGGGACAGCTATTATGGCTACACCTTC.

The chain combines TRBV7-8 with TRBJ1-2; D call uncertain. V was pared by 5 bases and J by 1 base, with 20 bases between. The germline gives CDR1 SGHVS, CDR2 FQNEAQ. The CDR3 sequence is 17 residues long. CDR3 in DNA: TGTGCCAGCAGCCTTAATCGCCTGCCGGGTGGTAACTATGGCTACACCTTC. Its protein product is CASSLNRLPGGNYGYTF.

This clone was seen a single time. The V and J genes are TRBV9 and TRBJ1-2, with unresolved D. The CDR3 is 16 amino acids. V was clipped by 3 bases and J by 2 bases, with 17 bases between them. CDR1 and CDR2 (germline): SGDLS, YYNGEE. CDR3 bases: TGTGCCAGCAGCGCCCGAGATTCGAGCGGCAACTATGGCTACACCTTC. It encodes CASSARDSSGNYGYTF.